This T cell receptor (beta chain) was observed in a study of OX40 agonist ivuxolimab in advanced cancers. Sequencing was performed with immunoSEQ multiplex PCR; in TCRdb, only in-frame clones are kept and a portion is missing. This sample has roughly 56,000 clones, with approximately 83% found just once. Whole-study results and caveats: Expansion of clones was among the lowest in partial responders at 0.1-3.0 mg/kg.

Trimming removed 6 bases at V and 3 bases at J, with 9 bases between. The germline gives CDR1 MDHEN, CDR2 SYDVKM. This CDR3 region has 13 residues. Comments on this clone: The antigen remains undetermined.

The rearrangement joins TRBV28 to TRBJ2-1, with TRBD2 as a possible D gene (5 bases). The sample consisted of CD4+ or CD8+ T cells sorted from blood, taken in a trial of the OX40 agonist ivuxolimab. The receptor's source is an adult with an advanced solid tumor such as melanoma, head and neck, liver or kidney cancer. The CDR3 nucleotides read TGTGCCAGCAGAACTACTAGCTACAATGAGCAGTTCTTC. Translated, it gives CASRTTSYNEQFF.